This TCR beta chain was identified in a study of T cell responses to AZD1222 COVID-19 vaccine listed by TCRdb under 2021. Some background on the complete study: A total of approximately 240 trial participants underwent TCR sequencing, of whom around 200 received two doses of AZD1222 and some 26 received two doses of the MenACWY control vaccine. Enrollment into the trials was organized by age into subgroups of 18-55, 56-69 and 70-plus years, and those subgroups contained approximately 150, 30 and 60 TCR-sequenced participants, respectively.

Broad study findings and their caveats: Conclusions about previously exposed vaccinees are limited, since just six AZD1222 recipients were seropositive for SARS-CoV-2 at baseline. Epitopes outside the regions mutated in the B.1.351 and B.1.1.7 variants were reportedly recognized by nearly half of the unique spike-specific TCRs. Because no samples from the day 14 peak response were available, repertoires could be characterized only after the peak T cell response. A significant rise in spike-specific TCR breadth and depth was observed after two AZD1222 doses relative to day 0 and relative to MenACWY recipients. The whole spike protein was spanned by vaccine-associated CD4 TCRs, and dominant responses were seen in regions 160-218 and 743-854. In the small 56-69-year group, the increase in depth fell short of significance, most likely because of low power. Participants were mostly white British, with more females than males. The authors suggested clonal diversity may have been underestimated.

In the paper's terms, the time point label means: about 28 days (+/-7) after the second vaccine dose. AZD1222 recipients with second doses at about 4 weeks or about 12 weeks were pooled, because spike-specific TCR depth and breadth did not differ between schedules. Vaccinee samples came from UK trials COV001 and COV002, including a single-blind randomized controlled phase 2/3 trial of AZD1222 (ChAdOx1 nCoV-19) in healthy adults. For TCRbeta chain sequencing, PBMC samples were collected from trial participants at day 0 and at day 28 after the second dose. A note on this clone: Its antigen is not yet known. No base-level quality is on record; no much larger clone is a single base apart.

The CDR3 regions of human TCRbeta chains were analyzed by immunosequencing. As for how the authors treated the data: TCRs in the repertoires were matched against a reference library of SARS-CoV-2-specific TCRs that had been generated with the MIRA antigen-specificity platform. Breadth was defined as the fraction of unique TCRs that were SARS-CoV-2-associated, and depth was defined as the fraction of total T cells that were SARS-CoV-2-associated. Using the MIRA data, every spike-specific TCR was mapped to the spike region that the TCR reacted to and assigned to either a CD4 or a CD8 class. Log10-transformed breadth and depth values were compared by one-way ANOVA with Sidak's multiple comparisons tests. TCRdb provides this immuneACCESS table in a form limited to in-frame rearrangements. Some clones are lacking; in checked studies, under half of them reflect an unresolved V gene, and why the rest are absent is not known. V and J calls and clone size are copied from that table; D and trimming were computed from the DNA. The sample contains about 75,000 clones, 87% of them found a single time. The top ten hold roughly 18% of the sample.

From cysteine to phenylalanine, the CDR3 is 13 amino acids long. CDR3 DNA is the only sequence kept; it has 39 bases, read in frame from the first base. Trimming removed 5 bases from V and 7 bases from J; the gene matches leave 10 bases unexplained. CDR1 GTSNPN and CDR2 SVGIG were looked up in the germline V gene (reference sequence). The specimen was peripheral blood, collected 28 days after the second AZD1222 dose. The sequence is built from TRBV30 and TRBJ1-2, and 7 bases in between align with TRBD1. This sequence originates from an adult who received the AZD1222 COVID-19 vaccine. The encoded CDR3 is CAWRLGQLLGYTF. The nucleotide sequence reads TGTGCCTGGCGACTGGGACAGCTCCTTGGCTACACCTTC.